This TCR beta chain was recovered during a study of T cells in Graves' hyperthyroidism and ophthalmopathy. Whole-study results and caveats: The blood repertoire included most of the expanded thyroid clonotypes above 0.001.

Patients aged 18 to 65 had newly diagnosed hyperthyroidism of under 2 months' duration. The PBMCs studied were ones that came from roughly 9.1 ml fresh peripheral blood. Between the trimmed V and J ends, which lost 3 bases and 4 bases, there was a span of 4 bases. CDR1 and CDR2 from the germline V gene are LNHNV and YYDKDF (reference sequence). The CDR3 is 13 amino acids. This clonotype was seen ten or more times. Its antigen remains unidentified. Amplified regions were TCR beta CDR3 sequences from RNA transcripts. The HTBI set primed first-round TCR CDR3 RT-PCR. From the multiplex PCR reads, TCRdb called clonotypes with MiXCR, one entry per CDR3 protein. The top ten hold less than 40% of the sample, which has nearly 750,000 distinct CDR3 sequences, roughly 32% seen once.

Source material: blood. This receptor was identified in a middle-aged woman with Graves' hyperthyroidism. The chain carries TRBV15 and TRBJ1-6; D call uncertain. CDR3 sequence (DNA): TGTGCCACCAGCAGGTCTTATAATTCACCCCTCCACTTT. Translating gives CATSRSYNSPLHF.